Sequencing of this T cell receptor beta chain was carried out in a study of T cell changes during pregnancy in multiple sclerosis. Assay: immunoSEQ multiplex PCR; the TCRdb copy retains only in-frame clones and omits some. The sample has roughly 60,000 clones; 75% to 95% are singletons. This CDR3 region has 15 residues. Germline V lookup: CDR1 MNHEY, CDR2 SMNVEV (reference sequence). V lost 2 bases to trimming and J lost 0 bases, with 8 bases between them. The chain is built from TRBV27 and TRBJ1-5; D remains ambiguous. The receptor was derived from a female donor with multiple sclerosis, enrolled in a pregnancy study. The starting material was peripheral blood, obtained before pregnancy. CDR3 nucleotide sequence: TGTGCCAGCAGTTTAAACTTCTATAGCAATCAGCCCCAGCATTTT. Translation: CASSLNFYSNQPQHF.